These T cell receptor beta chains were read from a single sample in a study of OX40 agonist ivuxolimab in advanced cancers. Data came from immunoSEQ multiplex PCR; TCRdb stores just in-frame clones and leaves some out. The sample yields roughly 75,000 clones, about nine tenths seen once. The material sequenced was CD4+ or CD8+ T cells sorted from blood, taken in a trial of the OX40 agonist ivuxolimab. These receptors originate from an adult with an advanced solid tumor such as melanoma, head and neck, liver or kidney cancer. The CDR3 runs from the conserved cysteine through the conserved F or W. D genes are given only for firm matches. Clone size is given for some rows only: seen once, a few or many times, or a class if the clone is expanded.

clone_size,v_call,d_call,j_call,cdr3_aa,cdr3_nt
-,TRBV12-5,-,TRBJ1-1,CASGLTGNTEAFF,TGTGCTAGTGGTTTGACAGGGAACACTGAAGCTTTCTTT
-,TRBV7-2,-,TRBJ2-2,CASSPRVLSGTGELFF,TGTGCCAGCAGCCCCAGGGTGTTATCGGGCACCGGGGAGCTGTTTTTT
once,TRBV25-1,-,TRBJ1-1,CASSEGGPNTEAFF,TGTGCCAGCAGTGAAGGCGGGCCGAACACTGAAGCTTTCTTT
-,TRBV28,TRBD1,TRBJ1-6,CATRQGNNSPLHF,TGTGCCACCCGACAGGGGAATAATTCACCCCTCCACTTT
-,TRBV19,-,TRBJ1-4,CASSISTNEKLFF,TGTGCCAGTAGTATCTCAACTAATGAAAAACTGTTTTTT
-,TRBV5-6,-,TRBJ2-3,CASSSTDTQYF,TGTGCCAGCAGCTCCACAGATACGCAGTATTTT
-,TRBV27,-,TRBJ2-7,CASSPFPLRGLSYEQYF,TGTGCCAGCAGTCCATTCCCCCTCCGGGGGCTATCCTACGAGCAGTACTTC
-,TRBV6-6,-,TRBJ2-1,CASSRTRGDEQFF,TGTGCCAGCAGTCGGACGCGAGGCGATGAGCAGTTCTTC
-,TRBV28,TRBD1,TRBJ1-5,CASSPHTGTGNQPQHF,TGTGCCAGCAGTCCTCACACCGGGACAGGCAATCAGCCCCAGCATTTT
-,TRBV7-9,-,TRBJ1-2,CASSLKVGGYGYTF,TGTGCCAGCAGCTTAAAGGTCGGGGGCTATGGCTACACCTTC
-,TRBV5-4,-,TRBJ2-3,CASSGGLLLPTDTQYF,TGTGCCAGCAGCGGGGGACTCCTACTACCCACAGATACGCAGTATTTT